This T cell receptor beta chain was obtained from a study of CD4 and CD8 cells across lung adenocarcinoma regions. Donors had localized lung adenocarcinoma, a non-small cell lung cancer. Germline CDR1 reads MGHRA; CDR2 reads YSYEKL. The V and J ends lost 0 bases and 0 bases respectively, with 18 bases between them. The CDR3 consists of 18 residues. Using its own MiXCR run on the PCR reads, TCRdb lists one record per CDR3 protein. The table has around 6,800 distinct CDR3 sequences, about 50% seen once. The source is a male donor with lung adenocarcinoma. The CD4 and CD8 labels of this study may be unreliable. The chain employs TRBV4-1 and TRBJ2-7; the D gene could be TRBD1 or TRBD2 (5 bases each). Input material: CD8+ T cells from the center of a lung tumor. CDR3 bases: TGCGCCAGCAGCCAAGATGGAGGTCCGGGGACGGACTCCTACGAGCAGTACTTC. It specifies CASSQDGGPGTDSYEQYF.